Described below is a single TCR beta chain sequence and its context. Germline-derived CDR1 and CDR2 are MDHEN and SYDVKM. The CDR3 contains 14 residues. V lost 5 bases to trimming and J lost 0 bases, with 8 bases between them. The sample is drawn from a study of cytomegalovirus exposure and HLA in healthy donors. Both 60 Vbeta primers and 13 Jbeta primers went into the PCR. Repertoires were generated with immunoSEQ multiplex PCR, while TCRdb's copy carries only in-frame clones and drops some. The table records roughly 110,000 clones, 55% to 80% of them present only once. The source material was PBMCs. The chain uses TRBV28 and TRBJ2-1, with a tentative D call TRBD2 (6 bases). The source is a woman aged 30 to 39 in good health and CMV-seronegative. The CDR3 here is CASSGGTSYNEQFF. The CDR3, as DNA: TGTGCCAGCAGTGGGGGGACCTCCTACAATGAGCAGTTCTTC.